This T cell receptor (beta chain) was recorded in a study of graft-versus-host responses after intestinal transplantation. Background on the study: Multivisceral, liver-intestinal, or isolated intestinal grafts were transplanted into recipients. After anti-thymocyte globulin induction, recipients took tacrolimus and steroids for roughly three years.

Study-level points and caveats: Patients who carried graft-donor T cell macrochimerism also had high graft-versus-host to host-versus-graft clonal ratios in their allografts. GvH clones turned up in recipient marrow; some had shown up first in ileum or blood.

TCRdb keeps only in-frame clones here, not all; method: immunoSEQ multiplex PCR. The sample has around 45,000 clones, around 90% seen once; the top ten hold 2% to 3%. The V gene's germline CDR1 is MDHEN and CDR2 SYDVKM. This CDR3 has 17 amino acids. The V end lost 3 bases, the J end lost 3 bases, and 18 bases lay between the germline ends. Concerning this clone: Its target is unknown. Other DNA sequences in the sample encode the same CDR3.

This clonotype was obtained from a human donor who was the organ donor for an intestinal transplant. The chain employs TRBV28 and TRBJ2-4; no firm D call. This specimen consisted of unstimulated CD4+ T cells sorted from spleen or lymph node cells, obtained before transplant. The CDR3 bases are TGTGCCAGCAGTTTGGCGTTGAGGTGGTCCCTCAAAAACATTCAGTACTTC. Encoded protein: CASSLALRWSLKNIQYF.